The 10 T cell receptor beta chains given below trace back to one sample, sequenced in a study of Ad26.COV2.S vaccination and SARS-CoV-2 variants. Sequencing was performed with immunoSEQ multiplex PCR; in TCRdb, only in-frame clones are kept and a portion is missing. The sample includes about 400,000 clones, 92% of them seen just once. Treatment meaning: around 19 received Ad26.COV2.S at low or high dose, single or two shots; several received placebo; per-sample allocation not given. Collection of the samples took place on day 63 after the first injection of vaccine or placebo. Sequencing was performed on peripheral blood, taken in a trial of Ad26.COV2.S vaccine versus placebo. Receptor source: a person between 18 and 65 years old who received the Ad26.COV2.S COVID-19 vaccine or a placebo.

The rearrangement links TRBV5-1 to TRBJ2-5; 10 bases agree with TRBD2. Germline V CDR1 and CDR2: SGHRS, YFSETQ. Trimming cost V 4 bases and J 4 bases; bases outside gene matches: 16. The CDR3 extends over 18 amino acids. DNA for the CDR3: TGCGCCAGCAGCAGTAATAGCGGGGGGCCGAGGCTGGGAGAGACCCAGTACTTC. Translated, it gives CASSSNSGGPRLGETQYF.

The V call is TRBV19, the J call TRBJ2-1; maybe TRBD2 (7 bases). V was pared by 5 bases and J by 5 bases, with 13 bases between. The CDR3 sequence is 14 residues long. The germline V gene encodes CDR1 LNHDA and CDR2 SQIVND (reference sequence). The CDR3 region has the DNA TGTGCCAGTAGTTGGGGGGGCCGTCACAATGAGCAGTTCTTC. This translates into CASSWGGRHNEQFF.

The CDR3: CASSDRAQDTQYF. CDR3 in DNA: TGCGCCAGCAGTGATCGGGCCCAAGATACGCAGTATTTT. V is TRBV10-1 and J is TRBJ2-3; D gene ambiguous. The CDR3 is 13 amino acids. Per the germline V gene, CDR1 is WNHNN and CDR2 is SYGVQD (reference sequence). V lost 3 bases to trimming and J lost 5 bases, with 9 bases between them.

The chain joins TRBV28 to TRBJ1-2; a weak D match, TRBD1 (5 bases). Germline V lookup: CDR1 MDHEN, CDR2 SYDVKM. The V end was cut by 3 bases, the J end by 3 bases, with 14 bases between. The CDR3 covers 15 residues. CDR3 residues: CASSFWDGGDYGYTF. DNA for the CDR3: TGTGCCAGCAGTTTTTGGGACGGAGGGGACTATGGCTACACCTTC.

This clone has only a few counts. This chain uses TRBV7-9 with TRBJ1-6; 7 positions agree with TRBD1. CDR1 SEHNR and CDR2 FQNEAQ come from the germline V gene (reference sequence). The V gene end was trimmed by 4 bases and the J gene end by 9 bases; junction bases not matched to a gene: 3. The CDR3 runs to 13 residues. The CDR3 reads CASSSQGSSPLHF. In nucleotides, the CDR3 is TGTGCCAGCAGCTCACAGGGGTCTTCACCCCTCCACTTT.

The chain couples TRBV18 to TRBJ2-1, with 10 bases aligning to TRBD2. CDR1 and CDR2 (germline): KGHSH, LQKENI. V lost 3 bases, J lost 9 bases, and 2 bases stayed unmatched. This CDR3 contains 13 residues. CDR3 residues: CASSPGLAFEQFF. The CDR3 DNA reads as TGTGCCAGCTCACCGGGACTAGCGTTTGAGCAGTTCTTC.

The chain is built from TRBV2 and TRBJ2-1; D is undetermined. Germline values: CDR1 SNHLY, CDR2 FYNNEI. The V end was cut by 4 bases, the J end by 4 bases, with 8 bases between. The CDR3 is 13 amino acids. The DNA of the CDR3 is TGTGCCAGCAGTGGAGGAGAATACAATGAGCAGTTCTTC. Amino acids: CASSGGEYNEQFF.

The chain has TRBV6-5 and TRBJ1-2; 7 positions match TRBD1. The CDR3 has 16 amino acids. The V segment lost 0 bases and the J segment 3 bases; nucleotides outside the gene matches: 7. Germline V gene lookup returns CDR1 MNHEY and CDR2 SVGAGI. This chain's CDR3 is CASSYSSLTGDYGYTF. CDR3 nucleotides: TGTGCCAGCAGTTACTCCTCCCTAACAGGGGACTATGGCTACACCTTC.

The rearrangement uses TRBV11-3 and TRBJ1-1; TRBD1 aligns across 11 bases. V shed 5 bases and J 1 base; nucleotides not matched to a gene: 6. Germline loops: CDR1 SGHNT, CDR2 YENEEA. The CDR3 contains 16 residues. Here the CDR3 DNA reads TGTGCCAGCAGCGCCGGACAGGGGGCCACGAACACTGAAGCTTTCTTT. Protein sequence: CASSAGQGATNTEAFF.

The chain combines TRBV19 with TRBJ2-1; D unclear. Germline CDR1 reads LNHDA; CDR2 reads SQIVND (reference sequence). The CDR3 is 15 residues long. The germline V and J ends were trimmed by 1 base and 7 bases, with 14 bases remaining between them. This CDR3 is CASSIGAAHGNEQFF. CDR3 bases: TGTGCCAGTAGTATAGGGGCAGCCCATGGGAATGAGCAGTTCTTC.